These 30 T cell receptor beta chains were sequenced from one sample in a study of post-analysis software for immune sequencing data. Whole-study findings and limits: TRBV segments more frequent in patients than in controls numbered roughly 5 and included TRBV5-6, TRBV5-1 and TRBV20-1.

Which antigens these TCRs recognize remains unknown. TCR beta cDNA libraries had unique molecular identifiers. MiXCR was run by TCRdb on the PCR reads, yielding one entry per CDR3 protein. Of some 690,000 distinct CDR3 sequences listed, 55% to 70% are singletons. The specimen was blood. The receptors derive from a girl between 2 and 10 years old with multiple sclerosis.

The J gene is TRBJ2-1, the V gene TRBV6-1; D call uncertain. This CDR3 comprises 12 residues. V was cut by 5 bases and J by 6 bases, with 8 bases left in between. From germline, CDR1 is MNHNS and CDR2 SASEGT. This chain's CDR3 is CASSFYINEQFF. The CDR3, as DNA: TGTGCCAGCAGTTTTTACATCAATGAGCAGTTCTTC.

About this clonotype itself: At one end, the junction sequence differs from germline, possibly due to a read error. The V and J genes are TRBV5-5 and TRBJ1-2; D perhaps matches TRBD1 (6 bases). CDR3 length: 14 residues. Germline lookup yields CDR1 SGHKS and CDR2 YYEKEE (reference sequence). This CDR3 reads CAGSGGIGGPGYTF. The CDR3 DNA reads TGTGCCGGCAGCGGTGGGATCGGGGGGCCTGGCTACACCTTC.

The chain is built from TRBV12-3 or TRBV12-4 and TRBJ2-3, with no clear D. This CDR3 has 12 residues. V was clipped by 3 bases and J by 5 bases, with 6 bases between them. The DNA for the CDR3 is TGTGCCAGCAGTTTCCGACTAGATACGCAGTATTTT. Translating gives CASSFRLDTQYF.

The chain uses TRBV7-9 and TRBJ2-3; no firm D call. V was shortened by 1 base and J by 2 bases, with 10 bases between the two germline ends. CDR3 length: 15 amino acids. Germline V gene sequence: CDR1 SEHNR, CDR2 FQNEAQ (reference sequence). Here the CDR3 reads CASSLVGGNTDTQYF. In nucleotides, the CDR3 is TGTGCCAGCAGCTTAGTTGGCGGTAACACAGATACGCAGTATTTT.

The V and J genes are TRBV27 and TRBJ2-1, with 11 positions matching TRBD2. Unmatched junction bases numbered 12, after V lost 5 bases and J lost 12 bases. Per the germline V gene, CDR1 is MNHEY and CDR2 is SMNVEV (reference sequence). The CDR3 covers 15 residues. CDR3 sequence reads: CASSHRGLAGWGQFF. For the CDR3, the DNA is TGTGCCAGCAGTCATCGTGGACTAGCGGGCTGGGGGCAGTTCTTC.

V gene TRBV5-1 combines with J gene TRBJ2-7; TRBD2 agrees at 8 bases. The germline V gene has CDR1 SGHRS and CDR2 YFSETQ. The CDR3 consists of 14 residues. V lost 3 bases to trimming and J lost 2 bases; unmatched junction nucleotides: 4. CDR3 in amino acids: CASSYERETYEQYF. The CDR3 DNA follows: TGCGCCAGCAGCTACGAGCGGGAGACCTACGAGCAGTACTTC.

V and J are TRBV12-3 or TRBV12-4 and TRBJ1-5, with a possible D match to TRBD1 (6 bases). V shed 5 bases and J shed 0 bases, with 14 bases lying between them. The CDR3 covers 16 residues. This chain's CDR3 is CASSGPGHLSNQPQHF. The CDR3 coding sequence is TGTGCCAGCAGTGGGCCGGGACACCTTAGCAATCAGCCCCAGCATTTT.

The chain joins TRBV11-2 to TRBJ2-1; 8 bases match TRBD1. CDR3 size: 15 residues. The ends lost 4 bases at V and 8 bases at J; junction bases unmatched: 10. The germline CDR1 and CDR2 sequences are SGHAT and FQNNGV. CDR3 bases: TGTGCCAGCAGCTCCCGGGACAGGAGTTACGATGAGCAGTTCTTC. This translates into CASSSRDRSYDEQFF.

This chain uses TRBV12-3 or TRBV12-4 with TRBJ2-1; 9 bases are shared with TRBD1. The CDR3 covers 12 residues. The J segment lost 9 bases and the V segment lost 6 bases, leaving 3 bases of the junction unmatched. The CDR3 nucleotides are TGTGCCAGCAGACAGGGGGCTATTGAGCAGTTCTTC. Translated, it gives CASRQGAIEQFF.

The chain has TRBV7-2 and TRBJ1-2, with D possibly being TRBD1 (6 bases). Germline V lookup: CDR1 SGHTA, CDR2 FQGNSA. There are 16 residues in the CDR3. Between the trimmed V and J ends, which lost 2 bases and 8 bases, there was a span of 21 bases. The CDR3 is CASSLIPRGSIGGYTF. As DNA, the CDR3 is TGTGCCAGCAGCTTAATCCCCAGGGGCAGTATTGGGGGCTACACCTTC.

In this sample, this clonotype turned up once. The chain carries TRBV7-9 and TRBJ2-7, with D tentatively TRBD1 (6 bases). The germline V gene has CDR1 SEHNR and CDR2 FQNEAQ (reference sequence). There are 12 residues in the CDR3. The CDR3 reads CGSGHLHDEQYF. CDR3 DNA: TGTGGATCGGGACATCTGCACGACGAGCAGTACTTC.

The rearrangement links TRBV20-1 to TRBJ2-4; 8 nucleotides agree with TRBD2. Per germline, CDR1 DFQATT and CDR2 SNEGSKA (reference sequence). There are 14 residues in the CDR3. V trimming: 3 bases; J trimming: 13 bases; junction bases outside the gene matches: 14. The CDR3 reads CSARGLELAVGQYF. The CDR3 DNA sequence: TGCAGTGCTAGGGGACTAGAGCTTGCTGTGGGGCAGTACTTC.

Notes on this clonotype: One end of the junction does not line up with germline, which may come from a read error. In nucleotides, the CDR3 is TGCGCCAGCAGCTCGCGGACTAGCGGGTTCGATACGCAGTATTTT. Translated, it gives CASSSRTSGFDTQYF. The rearrangement links TRBV7-9 to TRBJ2-3; the match to TRBD2 covers 11 bases. The CDR3 has 15 residues. The germline gives CDR1 SEHNR, CDR2 FQNEAQ (reference sequence).

V gene TRBV7-9 combines with J gene TRBJ2-5; 13 bases align to TRBD2. The germline V gene encodes CDR1 SEHNR and CDR2 FQNEAQ (reference sequence). The trim removed 2 bases at V and 5 bases at J, leaving 11 bases unmatched. The CDR3 is 18 amino acids. The CDR3 nucleotides are TGTGCCAGCAGCTTATTAGGACTAGCGGGAGCTTCTCTTGAGACCCAGTACTTC. The encoded protein is CASSLLGLAGASLETQYF.

This clonotype was counted ten times or more. The chain uses TRBV28 and TRBJ2-6, with 8 bases that match TRBD1. Germline V gene lookup returns CDR1 MDHEN and CDR2 SYDVKM. The V and J ends lost 2 bases and 1 base, in that order; junction bases with no gene match: 4. The CDR3 sequence is 17 residues long. DNA for the CDR3: TGTGCCAGCAGTTTACAGGGGGCCGGATCTGGGGCCAACGTCCTGACTTTC. Translation: CASSLQGAGSGANVLTF.

The genes are TRBV20-1 and TRBJ2-1, with 15 bases aligning to TRBD2. Per the germline V gene, CDR1 is DFQATT and CDR2 is SNEGSKA (reference sequence). Unmatched junction bases numbered 4, after V lost 1 base and J lost 3 bases. CDR3 length equals 17 residues. The chain's CDR3 is CSARGTSGGAVYNEQFF. CDR3 coding DNA: TGCAGTGCTAGAGGGACTAGCGGGGGGGCGGTCTACAATGAGCAGTTCTTC.

CDR3 amino acids: CASSFVGGPNTGELFF. CDR3 in DNA: TGCGCCAGCAGCTTCGTCGGGGGACCGAACACCGGGGAGCTGTTTTTT. The V call is TRBV5-1, the J call TRBJ2-2, with D tentatively TRBD2 (6 bases). This CDR3 is built from 16 residues. Germline CDR1 is SGHRS and CDR2 is YFSETQ. V lost 2 bases and J 0 bases, leaving 11 bases between the germline ends.

The gene calls are TRBV11-3 and TRBJ2-1, with TRBD1 matching 9 bases. Trimming removed 5 bases from V and 4 bases from J; junction bases left unmatched: 12. The CDR3 covers 17 residues. Germline loops: CDR1 SGHNT, CDR2 YENEEA. CDR3 DNA sequence: TGTGCCAGCAGCGTAGGCGTCGGGACAGGGTCGTACAATGAGCAGTTCTTC. It is translated as CASSVGVGTGSYNEQFF.

Notes on this clonotype: The junction departs from germline at one end; a sequencing error may be responsible. This chain connects TRBV5-1 to TRBJ2-5; 9 positions agree with TRBD2. The J call is uncertain, as TRBJ2-7 better fits the DNA end. The CDR3 runs to 16 residues. Germline CDR1 and CDR2: SGHRS and YFSETQ. The DNA of the CDR3 is TGCGCCAACAGCTTGGCCCCTAGCGGGGACGTCTACGAGCAGTACTTC. This translates into CANSLAPSGDVYEQYF.

This clonotype was recorded a few times. The V gene is TRBV29-1, the J gene TRBJ2-5; D is unclear. From germline, CDR1 is SQVTM and CDR2 ANQGSEA. CDR3 size: 12 residues. V was cut by 3 bases and J by 4 bases, with 9 bases left in between. The CDR3 region has the DNA TGCAGCGTTGAGGCGGTCAGAGAGACCCAGTACTTC. Encoded protein: CSVEAVRETQYF.

Only a few counts were recorded for this clonotype. The CDR3 nucleotides read TGCAGCGTTGAGGACAATCGCATTCAGTACTTC. This sequence encodes CSVEDNRIQYF. V is TRBV29-1 and J is TRBJ2-4; TRBD1 is a possible D gene (5 bases). CDR3 length equals 11 residues. Germline CDR1 is SQVTM and CDR2 is ANQGSEA. The V end lost 3 bases, the J end lost 9 bases, and 9 bases lay between the germline ends.

The V gene is TRBV6-2 or TRBV6-3, the J gene TRBJ2-1, with TRBD2 as a possible D gene (5 bases). The CDR3 covers 11 residues. V lost 6 bases and J lost 12, with 12 bases in between. Germline loops: CDR1 MNHEY, CDR2 SVGEGT. DNA of the CDR3: TGTGCCAGCAGAACTCTACTAGTGCAGTTCTTC. Protein sequence: CASRTLLVQFF.

On this clonotype itself: At one of its ends the junction is not consistent with the germline gene, which may arise from a read error. The chain has TRBV29-1 and TRBJ2-3, with a possible D match to TRBD2 (5 bases). This CDR3 is 14 amino acids long. The V gene's germline CDR1 is SQVTM and CDR2 ANQGSEA. CDR3 sequence: CSVEDLGFGDTQYF. The CDR3 bases are TGTAGCGTTGAAGATCTTGGGTTTGGGGATACGCAGTATTTT.

The gene calls are TRBV6-5 and TRBJ2-5; D remains unclear. This CDR3 spans 14 amino acids. V dropped 3 bases and J dropped 5 bases, with 13 bases sitting between them. The V gene's germline CDR1 is MNHEY and CDR2 SVGAGI. CDR3 sequence reads: CASSYLGKRETQYF. For the CDR3, the DNA is TGTGCCAGCAGTTATCTGGGGAAAAGGGAGACCCAGTACTTC.

This clonotype has just a few counts. This chain connects TRBV20-1 to TRBJ2-1; TRBD2 matches 11 bases. Trimming took 0 bases from V and 1 from J; bases not matched to a gene: 11. The germline gives CDR1 DFQATT, CDR2 SNEGSKA (reference sequence). The CDR3 is 19 residues long. The CDR3 region has the DNA TGCAGTGCTAGAGATAAGAGGACTAGCGGGCGTGTTTCCTACAATGAGCAGTTCTTC. It yields the protein CSARDKRTSGRVSYNEQFF.

The chain joins TRBV7-2 to TRBJ2-1; D is possibly TRBD2 (6 bases). V shed 6 bases and J shed 7 bases, with 19 bases lying between them. The CDR3 runs 15 residues. Germline CDR1 SGHTA, CDR2 FQGNSA. CDR3 loop: CASSSGLRGWNEQFF. As DNA, the CDR3 is TGTGCCAGCAGTTCGGGACTCAGAGGGTGGAATGAGCAGTTCTTC.

The chain has TRBV12-3 or TRBV12-4 and TRBJ2-6, with 7 bases matching TRBD1. The V segment lost 5 bases and the J segment 3 bases; nucleotides outside the gene matches: 10. There are 17 residues in the CDR3. DNA of the CDR3: TGTGCCAGCAGTCCCGGACAGGTGGGATATGGGGCCAACGTCCTGACTTTC. This sequence encodes CASSPGQVGYGANVLTF.

This clonotype was observed a handful of times. CDR3 sequence (DNA): TGTGCCAGCAGTTTAGTGCCGGGGGAGACCCAGTACTTC. It translates to CASSLVPGETQYF. The chain couples TRBV27 to TRBJ2-5; perhaps TRBD2 as D (5 bases). Germline loops: CDR1 MNHEY, CDR2 SMNVEV (reference sequence). Trimming left V 2 bases short and J 5 bases short, with 9 bases between. The CDR3 has 13 amino acids.

The V gene is TRBV14, the J gene TRBJ1-1; 7 bases align to TRBD1. CDR1 and CDR2 from the germline V gene are SGHDN and FVKESK. V trimming: 1 base; J trimming: 4 bases; junction bases outside the gene matches: 6. This CDR3 comprises 15 residues. CDR3 coding DNA: TGTGCCAGCAGCCAAGTACCAGGGGGTAGCACTGAAGCTTTCTTT. This encodes CASSQVPGGSTEAFF.

The chain links TRBV29-1 to TRBJ1-2; no clear D. Germline V lookup: CDR1 SQVTM, CDR2 ANQGSEA. Deletions cut 7 bases from V and 11 bases from J, with 14 bases between. CDR3 length: 10 residues. The CDR3 spells CSDLAAPYTF. Here the CDR3 DNA reads TGCAGCGACCTTGCGGCCCCATACACCTTC.